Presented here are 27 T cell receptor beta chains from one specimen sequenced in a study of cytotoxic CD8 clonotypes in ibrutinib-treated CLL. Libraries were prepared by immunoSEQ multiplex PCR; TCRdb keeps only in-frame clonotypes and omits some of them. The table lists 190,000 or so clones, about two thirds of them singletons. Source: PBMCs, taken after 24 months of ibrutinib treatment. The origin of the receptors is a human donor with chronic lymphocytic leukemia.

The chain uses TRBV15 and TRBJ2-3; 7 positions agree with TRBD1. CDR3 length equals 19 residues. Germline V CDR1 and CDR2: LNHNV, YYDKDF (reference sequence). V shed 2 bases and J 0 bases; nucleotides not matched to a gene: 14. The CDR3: CATSRNPRGPQTSTDTQYF. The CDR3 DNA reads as TGTGCCACCAGCAGAAATCCTAGGGGGCCTCAGACTAGCACAGATACGCAGTATTTT.

CDR3 nucleotides: TGTGCCAGCAGCGGGCTCCGGGACACCAGCTCCTACGAGCAGTACTTC. Its protein is CASSGLRDTSSYEQYF. The rearrangement joins TRBV5-6 to TRBJ2-7; D might be TRBD1 (6 bases). Deletions cut 4 bases from V and 0 bases from J, with 17 bases between. CDR3 size: 16 residues. CDR1 and CDR2 (germline): SGHDT, YYEEEE.

The DNA of the CDR3 is TGTGCCAGCAGTTTTTACAGGGGATATAGCAATCAGCCCCAGCATTTT. This encodes CASSFYRGYSNQPQHF. V gene TRBV28 combines with J gene TRBJ1-5, with 7 bases fitting TRBD1. The CDR3 is 16 amino acids. With V trimmed by 3 bases and J by 0 bases, 5 bases remained unmatched. CDR1 and CDR2 from the germline V gene are MDHEN and SYDVKM.

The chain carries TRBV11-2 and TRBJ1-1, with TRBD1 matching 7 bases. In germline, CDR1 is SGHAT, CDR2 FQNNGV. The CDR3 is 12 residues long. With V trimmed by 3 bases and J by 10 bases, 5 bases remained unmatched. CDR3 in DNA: TGTGCCAGCAGCTTGACCGGGACAGCAGCTTTCTTT. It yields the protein CASSLTGTAAFF. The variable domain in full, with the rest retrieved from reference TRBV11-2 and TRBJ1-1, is EAGVAQSPRYKIIEKRQSVAFWCNPISGHATLYWYQQILGQGPKLLIQFQNNGVVDDSQLPKDRFSAERLKGVDSTLKIQPAKLEDSAVYLCASSLTGTAAFFGQGTRLTVV.

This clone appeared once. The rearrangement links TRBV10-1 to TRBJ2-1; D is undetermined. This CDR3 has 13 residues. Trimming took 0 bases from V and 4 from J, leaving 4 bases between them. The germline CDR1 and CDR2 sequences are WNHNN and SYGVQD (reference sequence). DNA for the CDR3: TGCGCCAGCAGTGAGTCACAGTACAATGAGCAGTTCTTC. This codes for CASSESQYNEQFF.

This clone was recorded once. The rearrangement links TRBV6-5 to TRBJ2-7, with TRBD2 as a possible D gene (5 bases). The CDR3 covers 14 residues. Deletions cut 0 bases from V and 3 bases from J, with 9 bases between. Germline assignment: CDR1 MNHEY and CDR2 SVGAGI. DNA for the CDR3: TGTGCCAGCAGTTACTCGTACGGGAACTACGAGCAGTACTTC. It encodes CASSYSYGNYEQYF.

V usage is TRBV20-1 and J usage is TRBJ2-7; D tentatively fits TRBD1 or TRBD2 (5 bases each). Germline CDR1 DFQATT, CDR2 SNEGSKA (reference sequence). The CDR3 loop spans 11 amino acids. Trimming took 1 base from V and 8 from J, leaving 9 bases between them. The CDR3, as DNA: TGCAGTGCTAGAGCAGGGACCCAGCAGTACTTC. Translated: CSARAGTQQYF.

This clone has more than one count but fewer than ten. CDR3 coding DNA: TGTGCCATCAGTGATCTCCAGGACACGAACACTGAAGCTTTCTTT. Translation gives CAISDLQDTNTEAFF. The rearrangement links TRBV10-3 to TRBJ1-1; D may be TRBD1 (5 bases). The CDR3 sequence is 15 residues long. The germline CDR1 and CDR2 sequences are ENHRY and SYGVKD. Trimming took off 3 bases at V and 1 base at J, with 12 bases between the two ends.

In DNA, the CDR3 is TGCGCCAGCAGCCAAGATCAGGCCTCCCCAGGGGGCATTCAGTACTTC. Its translation is CASSQDQASPGGIQYF. The chain combines TRBV4-1 with TRBJ2-4, with 7 bases aligning to TRBD1. J was trimmed by 9 bases and V by 0 bases; bases with no gene match: 11. The CDR3 contains 16 residues. CDR1 and CDR2 from the germline V gene are MGHRA and YSYEKL.

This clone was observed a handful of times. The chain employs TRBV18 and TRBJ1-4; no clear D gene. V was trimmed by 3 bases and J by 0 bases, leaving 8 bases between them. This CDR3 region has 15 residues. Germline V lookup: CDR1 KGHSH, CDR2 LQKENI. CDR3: CASSPVIATNEKLFF. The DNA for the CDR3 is TGTGCCAGCTCACCGGTTATTGCAACTAATGAAAAACTGTTTTTT.

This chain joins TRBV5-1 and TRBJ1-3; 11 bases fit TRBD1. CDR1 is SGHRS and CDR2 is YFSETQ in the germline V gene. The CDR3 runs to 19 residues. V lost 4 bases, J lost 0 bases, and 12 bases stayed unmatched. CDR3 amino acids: CASSPRGQGARSSGNTIYF. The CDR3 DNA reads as TGCGCCAGCAGCCCGAGAGGACAGGGGGCGCGAAGCTCTGGAAACACCATATATTTT.

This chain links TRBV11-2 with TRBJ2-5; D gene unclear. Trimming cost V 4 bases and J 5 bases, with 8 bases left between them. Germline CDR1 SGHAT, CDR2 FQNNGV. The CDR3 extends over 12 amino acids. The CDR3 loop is CASSSMRETQYF. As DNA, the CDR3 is TGTGCCAGCAGCTCGATGAGGGAGACCCAGTACTTC.

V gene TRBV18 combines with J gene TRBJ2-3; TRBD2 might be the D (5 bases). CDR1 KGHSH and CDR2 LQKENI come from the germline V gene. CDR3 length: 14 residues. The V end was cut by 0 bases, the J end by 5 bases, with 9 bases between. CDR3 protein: CASSPPTRRDTQYF. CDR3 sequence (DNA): TGTGCCAGCTCACCACCTACTAGAAGAGATACGCAGTATTTT. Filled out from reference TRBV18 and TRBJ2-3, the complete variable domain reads NAGVMQNPRHLVRRRGQEARLRCSPMKGHSHVYWYRQLPEEGLKFMVYLQKENIIDESGMPKERFSAEFPKEGPSILRIQQVVRGDSAAYFCASSPPTRRDTQYFGPGTRLTVL.

The CDR3 coding sequence is TGTGCCAGCAGCTTATATGCAGGGATCACAGATACGCAGTATTTT. This gives the protein CASSLYAGITDTQYF. V and J are TRBV7-3 and TRBJ2-3, with D tentatively TRBD1 (5 bases). V gave up 2 bases and J gave up 2 bases, with 11 bases separating them. The CDR3 is 15 amino acids. The germline V gene encodes CDR1 SGHTA and CDR2 FQGTGA.

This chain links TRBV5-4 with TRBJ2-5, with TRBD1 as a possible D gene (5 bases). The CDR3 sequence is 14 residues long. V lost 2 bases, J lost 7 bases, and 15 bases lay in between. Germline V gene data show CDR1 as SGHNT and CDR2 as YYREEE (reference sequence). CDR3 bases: TGTGCCAGCAGCTTACAGACGTCAAGGGGGACCCAGTACTTC. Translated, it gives CASSLQTSRGTQYF.

The CDR3 is CASSLETDSYEQYF. CDR3 coding DNA: TGTGCCAGCAGCTTAGAGACAGATTCCTACGAGCAGTACTTC. The chain has TRBV7-9 and TRBJ2-7; D perhaps matches TRBD1 (5 bases). The germline CDR1 and CDR2 sequences are SEHNR and FQNEAQ (reference sequence). The CDR3 runs 14 residues. Trimming shortened V by 1 base and J by 1 base, and 8 bases separated the two germline ends.

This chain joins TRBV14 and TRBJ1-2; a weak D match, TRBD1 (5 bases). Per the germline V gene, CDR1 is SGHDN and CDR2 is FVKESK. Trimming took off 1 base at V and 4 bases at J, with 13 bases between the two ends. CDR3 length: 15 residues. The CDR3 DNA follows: TGTGCCAGCAGCCAAGGGATGGCAGGGTTCTATGGCTACACCTTC. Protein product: CASSQGMAGFYGYTF.

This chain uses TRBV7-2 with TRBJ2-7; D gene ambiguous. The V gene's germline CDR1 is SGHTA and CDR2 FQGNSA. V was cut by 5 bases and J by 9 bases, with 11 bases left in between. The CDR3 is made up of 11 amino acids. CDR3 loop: CASSPSSGQYF. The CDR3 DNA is TGTGCCAGCAGCCCCAGCTCCGGGCAGTACTTC.

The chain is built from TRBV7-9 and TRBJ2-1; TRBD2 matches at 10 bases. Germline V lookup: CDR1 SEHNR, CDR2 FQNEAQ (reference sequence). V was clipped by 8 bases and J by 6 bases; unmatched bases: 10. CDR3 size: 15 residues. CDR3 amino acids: CASAPPSGSVNEQFF. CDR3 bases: TGTGCCAGCGCTCCGCCTAGCGGGAGTGTCAATGAGCAGTTCTTC.

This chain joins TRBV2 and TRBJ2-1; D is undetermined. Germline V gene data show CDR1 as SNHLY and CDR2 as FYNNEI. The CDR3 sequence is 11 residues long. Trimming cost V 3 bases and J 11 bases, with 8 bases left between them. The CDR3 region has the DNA TGTGCCAGCAGTGAGGTTAGAAAGCAGTTCTTC. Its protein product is CASSEVRKQFF.

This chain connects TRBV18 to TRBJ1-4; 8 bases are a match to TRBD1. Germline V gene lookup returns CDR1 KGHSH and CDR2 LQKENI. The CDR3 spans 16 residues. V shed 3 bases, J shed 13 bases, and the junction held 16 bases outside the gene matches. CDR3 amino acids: CASSPGSGQGGNGLFF. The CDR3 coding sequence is TGTGCCAGCTCACCGGGAAGCGGACAGGGAGGAAATGGACTGTTTTTT.

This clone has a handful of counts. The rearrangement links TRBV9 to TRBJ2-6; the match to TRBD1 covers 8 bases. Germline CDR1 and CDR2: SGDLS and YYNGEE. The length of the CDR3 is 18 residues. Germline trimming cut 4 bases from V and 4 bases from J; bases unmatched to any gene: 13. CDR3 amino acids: CASSRGPWTGSGANVLTF. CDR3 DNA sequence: TGTGCCAGCAGCAGGGGGCCCTGGACAGGGTCCGGGGCCAACGTCCTGACTTTC.

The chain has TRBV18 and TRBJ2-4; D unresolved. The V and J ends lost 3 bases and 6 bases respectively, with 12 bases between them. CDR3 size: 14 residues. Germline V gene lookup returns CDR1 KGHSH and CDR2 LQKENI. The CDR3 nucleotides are TGTGCCAGCTCACCGCGCACCCTGTCAAACATTCAGTACTTC. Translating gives CASSPRTLSNIQYF.

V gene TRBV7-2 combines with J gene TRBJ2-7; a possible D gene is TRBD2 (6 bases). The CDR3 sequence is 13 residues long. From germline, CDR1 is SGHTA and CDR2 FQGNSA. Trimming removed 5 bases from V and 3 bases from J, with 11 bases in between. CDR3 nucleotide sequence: TGTGCCAGCAGCAAACTAGCCATCTACGAGCAGTACTTC. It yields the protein CASSKLAIYEQYF.

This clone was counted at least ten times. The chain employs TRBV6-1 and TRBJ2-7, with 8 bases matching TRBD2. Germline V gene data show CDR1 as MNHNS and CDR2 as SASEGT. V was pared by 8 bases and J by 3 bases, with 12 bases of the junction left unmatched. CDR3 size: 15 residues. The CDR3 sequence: CASSSGRGADYEQYF. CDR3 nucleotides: TGTGCCAGCTCCTCAGGGCGGGGGGCTGACTACGAGCAGTACTTC.

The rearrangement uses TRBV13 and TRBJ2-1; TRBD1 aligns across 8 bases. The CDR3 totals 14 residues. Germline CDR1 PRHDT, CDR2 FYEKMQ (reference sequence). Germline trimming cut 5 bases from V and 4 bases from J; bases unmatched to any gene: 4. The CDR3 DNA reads TGTGCCAGCAGCCTGAGGGACAGGTACAATGAGCAGTTCTTC. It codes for CASSLRDRYNEQFF.

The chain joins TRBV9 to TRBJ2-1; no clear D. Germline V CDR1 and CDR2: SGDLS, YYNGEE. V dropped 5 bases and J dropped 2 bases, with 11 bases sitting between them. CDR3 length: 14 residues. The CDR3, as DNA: TGTGCCAGCAGTAGCCCTTGGGCCTACAATGAGCAGTTCTTC. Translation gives CASSSPWAYNEQFF.